This note documents a single TCR beta chain sequence. Its antigen remains unidentified. These data belong to a study of cytomegalovirus exposure and HLA in healthy donors. Study-wide findings and caveats: That first-cohort TCR clusters tended to co-occur in the 120 or so validation repertoires was found in a later analysis. Both high specificity and high sensitivity reportedly marked the classifier's diagnosis of cytomegalovirus status.

The method was immunoSEQ multiplex PCR; TCRdb's version includes in-frame clones alone and lacks a portion of them. This sample carries hundreds of thousands of clones, roughly 87% of them seen once, and the ten largest clones take 9.5% to 15%. The TCR originated in a man aged 18 to 29 in good health and CMV-seropositive. Source material: PBMCs.

The CDR3 bases are TGTGCCATCAGTGGACCGGGACAGGGTCGATACAATGAGCAGTTCTTC. Translated, it gives CAISGPGQGRYNEQFF. This rearrangement joins TRBV10-3 to TRBJ2-1; 9 bases match TRBD1. V lost 4 bases and J lost 4; bases outside the gene matches: 8. The length of the CDR3 is 16 residues. CDR1 is ENHRY and CDR2 is SYGVKD in the germline V gene.